Listed below are T cell receptor beta chains from one sample, sequenced in a study of T cells in Graves' hyperthyroidism and ophthalmopathy. TCRdb re-called the multiplex PCR reads with MiXCR, one entry per CDR3 protein. The top ten hold around 7.8% of the sample, which has 540,000 or so distinct CDR3 sequences, around 14% seen once. The sample taken for sequencing was blood. These receptors were collected from a woman in her twenties or thirties with Graves' hyperthyroidism. Both conserved end residues are part of each CDR3. A D gene is named only where the DNA matches it firmly. Expanded clones get a size class; other rows say once, few or many, or leave the size out.

abundance	d_gene	v_gene	j_gene	CDR3aa	CDR3nt
many	TRBD2	TRBV7-8	TRBJ2-1	CASSLPKREIRSNEQFF	TGTGCCAGCAGCTTACCTAAGCGGGAAATCCGTTCGAATGAGCAGTTCTTC
-	-	TRBV5-4	TRBJ1-2	CASSFRDLGYTF	TGTGCCAGCAGCTTCCGGGACCTGGGCTACACCTTC
-	TRBD2	TRBV12-3/TRBV12-4	TRBJ2-1	CASSSPGLAGVAEQFF	TGTGCCAGCAGTTCCCCTGGACTAGCGGGAGTCGCTGAGCAGTTCTTC
many	-	TRBV24-1	TRBJ2-5	CATSDSGTVGETQYF	TGTGCCACCAGTGATTCTGGCACCGTGGGAGAGACCCAGTACTTC
-	TRBD1	TRBV19	TRBJ2-1	CASSTQAGTGGYNEQFF	TGTGCCAGTAGTACACAAGCTGGGACAGGGGGCTACAATGAGCAGTTCTTC
many	-	TRBV28	TRBJ1-2	CASIRGLTRHGYTF	TGTGCCAGCATCCGGGGACTAACACGGCATGGCTACACCTTC
-	-	TRBV4-1	TRBJ2-7	CASSQHPSTNYEQYF	TGCGCCAGCAGCCAACACCCCAGCACCAACTACGAGCAGTACTTC
many	-	TRBV29-1	TRBJ2-5	CSVGTEGETQYF	TGCAGCGTTGGGACAGAAGGAGAGACCCAGTACTTC
-	-	TRBV10-3	TRBJ2-2	CAITSTANTGELFF	TGTGCCATCACCTCGACGGCGAACACCGGGGAGCTGTTTTTT
many	TRBD1	TRBV7-2	TRBJ1-5	CASSRDRVGQPQHF	TGTGCCAGCAGCCGGGACAGGGTTGGTCAGCCCCAGCATTTT
many	TRBD2	TRBV11-1	TRBJ2-1	CASSPIGTRSYNEQFF	TGTGCCAGCAGCCCGATTGGGACTAGGTCGTACAATGAGCAGTTCTTC
many	TRBD2	TRBV7-9	TRBJ2-3	CASSEGTSGRAATDTQYF	TGTGCCAGCAGCGAAGGGACTAGCGGGAGGGCAGCAACAGATACGCAGTATTTT
many	-	TRBV2	TRBJ1-5	CASSVAQANQPQHF	TGTGCCAGCAGTGTCGCACAGGCAAATCAGCCCCAGCATTTT
-	-	TRBV24-1	TRBJ1-5	CATSDRGQPHNQPQHF	TGTGCCACCAGTGACCGTGGACAACCCCACAATCAGCCCCAGCATTTT
many	TRBD1	TRBV27	TRBJ2-7	CATLGPGQDFRASYEQYF	TGTGCCACCTTGGGCCCGGGACAGGACTTCAGGGCCAGCTACGAGCAGTACTTC
many	TRBD1	TRBV20-1	TRBJ1-5	CSAREGTGGNQPQHF	TGCAGTGCTAGAGAAGGGACAGGGGGCAATCAGCCCCAGCATTTT
-	-	TRBV28	TRBJ1-4	CASSTPGEVEKLFF	TGTGCCAGCAGTACCCCAGGGGAGGTGGAAAAACTGTTTTTT
few	-	TRBV6-1	TRBJ2-2	CASSFPFSGELFF	TGTGCCAGCAGTTTTCCGTTCTCCGGGGAGCTGTTTTTT
few	-	TRBV6-5	TRBJ2-7	CASSYSFPPGGSYEQYF	TGTGCCAGCAGTTACTCATTCCCCCCCGGGGGCTCCTACGAGCAGTACTTC
few	TRBD2	TRBV27	TRBJ2-1	CASSRAGTSAHNEQFF	TGTGCCAGCAGCCGAGCCGGGACTAGCGCCCACAATGAGCAGTTCTTC
many	-	TRBV28	TRBJ2-1	CASSPTSGAHHYNEQFF	TGTGCCAGCAGTCCAACATCAGGGGCCCACCATTACAATGAGCAGTTCTTC
-	TRBD2	TRBV5-4	TRBJ2-5	CASSLGLAGVGQETQYF	TGTGCCAGCAGCTTGGGACTAGCGGGAGTAGGGCAAGAGACCCAGTACTTC
many	-	TRBV28	TRBJ2-2	CASSLSGYTGELFF	TGTGCCAGCAGTTTATCTGGGTACACCGGGGAGCTGTTTTTT
-	TRBD2	TRBV28	TRBJ2-1	CARLAGGFFEQFF	TGTGCCAGACTAGCGGGAGGTTTTTTTGAGCAGTTCTTC
many	-	TRBV7-9	TRBJ2-7	CASSSDSRTYEQYF	TGTGCCAGCAGCTCGGACAGCCGCACCTACGAGCAGTACTTC
many	-	TRBV28	TRBJ1-2	CASSLGINYGYTF	TGTGCCAGCAGTTTGGGGATTAACTATGGCTACACCTTC
many	-	TRBV30	TRBJ2-7	CAWSGDKSYEQYF	TGTGCCTGGAGTGGGGACAAGTCCTACGAGCAGTACTTC
many	-	TRBV7-2	TRBJ2-7	CASSSKGPYEQYF	TGTGCCAGCAGCTCCAAGGGACCCTACGAGCAGTACTTC
-	TRBD1	TRBV19	TRBJ1-2	CASRVDRGLPYTF	TGTGCCAGTAGAGTCGACAGGGGACTACCCTACACCTTC
-	-	TRBV7-9	TRBJ2-3	CASSGYSTDTQYF	TGTGCCAGCAGCGGGTACAGCACAGATACGCAGTATTTT
few	-	TRBV5-5	TRBJ2-3	CASSPYLADTDTQYF	TGTGCCAGCAGCCCTTATTTGGCAGACACAGATACGCAGTATTTT
-	-	TRBV4-3	TRBJ1-6	CASSQDPGWLGSYNSPLHF	TGCGCCAGCAGCCAAGATCCAGGGTGGTTGGGTTCCTATAATTCACCCCTCCACTTT
few	-	TRBV18	TRBJ1-3	CASSPRDASGNTIYF	TGTGCCAGCTCACCCCGGGACGCCTCTGGAAACACCATATATTTT
-	TRBD2	TRBV27	TRBJ2-7	CASSPGTSGIWEQYF	TGTGCCAGCAGTCCCGGGACTAGCGGGATATGGGAGCAGTACTTC
-	-	TRBV6-2/TRBV6-3	TRBJ2-7	CASSYSGVPSYEQYF	TGTGCCAGCAGTTACTCGGGGGTACCCTCCTACGAGCAGTACTTC
-	TRBD2	TRBV28	TRBJ2-1	CASNRATGTSGTSSYNEQFF	TGTGCCAGCAACCGGGCGACCGGGACTAGCGGGACGAGCTCCTACAATGAGCAGTTCTTC
-	TRBD2	TRBV20-1	TRBJ2-1	CSARDRELAGVHRENEQFF	TGCAGTGCTAGAGATCGGGAGCTAGCGGGGGTCCACAGGGAGAATGAGCAGTTCTTC
many	-	TRBV20-1	TRBJ1-1	CSARDTWRGGRNTEAFF	TGCAGTGCTAGAGATACGTGGCGAGGGGGGCGCAACACTGAAGCTTTCTTT
few	-	TRBV19	TRBJ1-5	CASTSFGQPQHF	TGTGCCAGTACCAGTTTCGGTCAGCCCCAGCATTTT
many	-	TRBV6-1	TRBJ1-1	CASRRSENTEAFF	TGTGCCAGCCGTCGTTCTGAGAACACTGAAGCTTTCTTT
many	TRBD1	TRBV6-1	TRBJ2-7	CASSVYIGPGQGTYEQYF	TGTGCCAGCAGTGTCTACATTGGGCCGGGACAGGGGACCTACGAGCAGTACTTC
-	-	TRBV20-1	TRBJ2-7	CSAQPPTSLGYEQYF	TGCAGTGCCCAACCACCGACTAGTTTGGGGTACGAGCAGTACTTC
few	TRBD2	TRBV18	TRBJ2-3	CASSLGLPGGYTQYF	TGTGCCAGCTCCCTCGGACTACCGGGAGGGTATACGCAGTATTTT
many	TRBD1	TRBV28	TRBJ1-2	CASSRDRINYGYTF	TGTGCCAGCAGCAGGGACAGGATCAACTATGGCTACACCTTC
few	-	TRBV12-3/TRBV12-4	TRBJ1-3	CASSLRGASGNTIYF	TGTGCCAGCAGTTTAAGGGGGGCTAGTGGAAACACCATATATTTT
many	TRBD2	TRBV14	TRBJ2-1	CASSQGIIAGGLSYNEQFF	TGTGCCAGCAGCCAAGGGATAATAGCGGGGGGTCTCTCCTACAATGAGCAGTTCTTC
few	TRBD2	TRBV27	TRBJ2-1	CASSSSLSSGGGVSGDEQFF	TGTGCCAGCAGTTCCTCGCTTTCGAGCGGGGGAGGGGTTTCGGGCGATGAGCAGTTCTTC
many	-	TRBV20-1	TRBJ1-1	CSAVGTLNTEAFF	TGCAGTGCCGTCGGGACCTTGAACACTGAAGCTTTCTTT
few	-	TRBV7-2	TRBJ1-5	CASSHGQPNQPQHF	TGTGCCAGCAGCCATGGACAGCCTAATCAGCCCCAGCATTTT
few	TRBD1	TRBV6-2/TRBV6-3	TRBJ1-5	CASRPRGWNQPQHF	TGTGCCAGCAGACCCAGGGGGTGGAATCAGCCCCAGCATTTT
-	-	TRBV2	TRBJ1-5	CATTRGVDQPQHF	TGTGCCACCACCAGGGGAGTGGATCAGCCCCAGCATTTT
many	-	TRBV29-1	TRBJ2-1	CSVEPQGFIHNEQFF	TGCAGCGTTGAACCTCAGGGATTTATACACAATGAGCAGTTCTTC
many	-	TRBV28	TRBJ1-5	CASSFKRAGRPQHF	TGTGCCAGCAGTTTTAAGAGGGCGGGGAGGCCCCAGCATTTT